This entry lists 20 T cell receptor beta chains sequenced from one sample in a study of T-cell reconstitution after alpha-beta-depleted transplantation in children. Unique molecular identifiers were incorporated when the TCRbeta library was constructed. TCRdb fed the PCR reads into MiXCR, producing one record per CDR3 protein. The sample gives some 120,000 distinct CDR3 sequences, more than 20% of which show up once; 8% to 11% is in the top ten. Sequencing used PBMCs, mostly from graft donor cells, obtained 180 days after TCRalphabeta/CD19-depleted stem cell transplant. These receptors originate from a male patient under 10 years old who had a stem cell transplant for chronic granulomatous disease, so the T cells may come from the graft donor.

The V and J genes are TRBV9 and TRBJ2-1, with 11 bases lining up with TRBD2. The germline CDR1 and CDR2 sequences are SGDLS and YYNGEE. The V segment lost 4 bases and the J segment 1 base; nucleotides outside the gene matches: 4. The CDR3 is 16 residues long. The CDR3 sequence: CASSTSGRGSYNEQFF. The CDR3 DNA is TGTGCCAGCAGCACTAGCGGGAGAGGGTCCTACAATGAGCAGTTCTTC. Full variable domain (outside the CDR3, taken from reference TRBV9 and TRBJ2-1): DSGVTQTPKHLITATGQRVTLRCSPRSGDLSVYWYQQSLDQGLQFLIQYYNGEERAKGNILERFSAQQFPDLHSELNLSSLELGDSALYFCASSTSGRGSYNEQFFGPGTRLTVL.

In its sample, this clonotype was seen many times. The chain combines TRBV10-3 with TRBJ1-2, with D tentatively TRBD1 (5 bases). The V end lost 6 bases, the J end lost 3 bases, and 23 bases lay between the germline ends. The CDR3 has 17 amino acids. The germline gives CDR1 ENHRY, CDR2 SYGVKD. In DNA, the CDR3 is TGTGCCATCAGCATCGGGGACGCGCAAAAGTCTTACTATGGCTACACCTTC. This gives the protein CAISIGDAQKSYYGYTF.

This clonotype was detected many times. The rearrangement links TRBV20-1 to TRBJ2-7; D unresolved. V shed 3 bases and J shed 3 bases, with 6 bases lying between them. CDR3 length equals 11 residues. Germline V gene data show CDR1 as DFQATT and CDR2 as SNEGSKA (reference sequence). The CDR3 is CSARDGYEQYF. CDR3 nucleotides: TGCAGTGCTAGGGACGGCTACGAGCAGTACTTC.

The rearrangement uses TRBV5-6 and TRBJ2-7; D gene unclear. Germline V gives CDR1 SGHDT, CDR2 YYEEEE. This CDR3 region has 12 residues. V lost 2 bases and J 2 bases, leaving 5 bases between the germline ends. The CDR3 sequence is CASSFQTYEQYF. The CDR3 nucleotides are TGTGCCAGCAGCTTCCAGACCTACGAGCAGTACTTC.

This clonotype showed up many times. This chain links TRBV29-1 with TRBJ2-5; the D is unclear. The V end was cut by 5 bases, the J end by 1 base, with 11 bases between. The CDR3 is 13 amino acids. Germline V gives CDR1 SQVTM, CDR2 ANQGSEA. The CDR3, as DNA: TGCAGCGTTTACACCTTCCCCCAAGAGACCCAGTACTTC. Amino acids: CSVYTFPQETQYF.

This clonotype has ten or more counts. This chain links TRBV4-3 with TRBJ1-2; D gene unclear. Germline loops: CDR1 LGHNA, CDR2 YSLEER. V shed 1 base and J shed 4 bases, with 10 bases lying between them. The CDR3 is 14 amino acids. CDR3 amino acids: CASSQGPVTYGYTF. The CDR3 bases are TGCGCCAGCAGCCAAGGGCCAGTAACCTATGGCTACACCTTC.

There are many counts of this clonotype. The rearrangement joins TRBV20-1 to TRBJ2-7; the D gene is possibly TRBD1 (9 bases). Per the germline V gene, CDR1 is DFQATT and CDR2 is SNEGSKA (reference sequence). Trimming cost V 0 bases and J 7 bases, with 28 bases left between them. The CDR3 runs 18 residues. CDR3 loop: CSARDLGTGSSGGEEQYF. CDR3 in DNA: TGCAGTGCTAGAGATCTCGGGACAGGGAGCTCCGGGGGGGAAGAGCAGTACTTC.

This clonotype has a count of ten or more. CDR3: CASTGPGLDTPLYNEQFF. In DNA, the CDR3 is TGTGCCAGCACTGGACCGGGACTAGACACTCCTCTCTACAATGAGCAGTTCTTC. This chain connects TRBV12-3 or TRBV12-4 to TRBJ2-1; 8 bases are a match to TRBD2. The CDR3 contains 18 residues. V dropped 7 bases and J dropped 3; count of bases not matched to a gene: 17.

This clonotype has only one observation. The rearrangement uses TRBV2 and TRBJ2-5; 9 bases are a match to TRBD2. This CDR3 spans 17 amino acids. Germline CDR1 reads SNHLY; CDR2 reads FYNNEI. The V gene end was trimmed by 8 bases and the J gene end by 5 bases; junction bases not matched to a gene: 18. This chain's CDR3 is CASSRVFAGGRRETQYF. CDR3 bases: TGTGCCAGCTCGCGTGTATTTGCGGGAGGGCGACGGGAGACCCAGTACTTC.

This clonotype came up many times. CDR3 residues: CSVEGTQSTDTQYF. As DNA, the CDR3 is TGCAGCGTTGAAGGGACACAAAGCACAGATACGCAGTATTTT. This chain joins TRBV29-1 and TRBJ2-3; perhaps TRBD1 as D (5 bases). Trimming took off 1 base at V and 0 bases at J, with 8 bases between the two ends. CDR1 is SQVTM and CDR2 is ANQGSEA in the germline V gene. The CDR3 has 14 amino acids.

This clonotype was recorded at least ten times. The chain has TRBV29-1 and TRBJ2-7; the match to TRBD1 covers 9 bases. The CDR3 consists of 14 residues. Looked up from germline, CDR1 is SQVTM and CDR2 is ANQGSEA. The junction had 7 bases not matched to a gene; V was cut back by 6 bases and J by 1 base. CDR3 sequence reads: CSVGAGTGSYEQYF. For the CDR3, the DNA is TGCAGCGTCGGGGCCGGGACAGGGTCCTACGAGCAGTACTTC.

CDR3 in amino acids: CSARAQSNQPQHF. The CDR3 region has the DNA TGCAGTGCTAGAGCACAAAGCAATCAGCCCCAGCATTTT. V usage is TRBV20-1 and J usage is TRBJ1-5; D uncertain. This CDR3 comprises 13 residues. With 1 base removed from V and 1 base from J, the gap between germline ends came to 5 bases. Germline V gene sequence: CDR1 DFQATT, CDR2 SNEGSKA (reference sequence).

The chain combines TRBV20-1 with TRBJ2-7; 9 bases are a match to TRBD2. The CDR3 has 13 residues. The germline V gene has CDR1 DFQATT and CDR2 SNEGSKA (reference sequence). The J segment lost 4 bases and the V segment lost 3 bases, leaving 4 bases of the junction unmatched. In nucleotides, the CDR3 is TGCAGTGCTAGTTGGACTAGCGAATACGAGCAGTACTTC. Protein sequence: CSASWTSEYEQYF.

The chain joins TRBV6-5 to TRBJ2-1; 7 bases are a match to TRBD1. CDR3 length: 14 amino acids. CDR1 is MNHEY, CDR2 SVGAGI, per germline. V shed 2 bases, J shed 5 bases, and the junction held 3 bases outside the gene matches. This chain's CDR3 is CASSYPTGDNEQFF. CDR3 nucleotides: TGTGCCAGCAGTTACCCTACAGGGGACAATGAGCAGTTCTTC.

The chain has TRBV19 and TRBJ1-6, with D perhaps matching TRBD1 (5 bases). There are 16 residues in the CDR3. The germline V gene encodes CDR1 LNHDA and CDR2 SQIVND (reference sequence). Trimming pared 6 bases from V and 7 bases from J, leaving 19 bases between. The DNA for the CDR3 is TGTGCCAGTAGCCCTGCAGGGCTGCAAGGAAATTCACCCCTCCACTTT. Protein product: CASSPAGLQGNSPLHF.

A remark on this clonotype: A clone one base away is much larger, so this may be a read error. This CDR3 fails to terminate in the conserved phenylalanine or tryptophan, so it likely reflects a read error. V gene TRBV20-1 combines with J gene TRBJ2-7; TRBD2 aligns across 13 bases. The germline gives CDR1 DFQATT, CDR2 SNEGSKA (reference sequence). Trimming removed 3 bases from V and 1 base from J; junction bases left unmatched: 6. The CDR3 loop spans 16 amino acids. This CDR3 reads CSASKTSGGDSYEQYI. The CDR3 nucleotides read TGCAGTGCTAGCAAAACTAGCGGGGGGGATTCCTACGAGCAGTACATC.

The chain recombines TRBV18 with TRBJ1-1; 9 bases are shared with TRBD1. The CDR3 sequence is 15 residues long. The V gene end was trimmed by 4 bases and the J gene end by 0 bases; junction bases not matched to a gene: 3. Looked up from germline, CDR1 is KGHSH and CDR2 is LQKENI. CDR3 in amino acids: CASSRQGDMNTEAFF. CDR3 coding DNA: TGTGCCAGCTCACGACAGGGGGACATGAACACTGAAGCTTTCTTT.

This chain joins TRBV12-3 or TRBV12-4 and TRBJ2-1; D not certain. The CDR3 covers 13 residues. With 3 bases removed from V and 4 bases from J, the gap between germline ends came to 7 bases. DNA of the CDR3: TGTGCCAGCAGTTTGGGCTTTTACAATGAGCAGTTCTTC. It yields the protein CASSLGFYNEQFF.

This clonotype showed up just a few times. J is TRBJ1-5 and V is TRBV5-6, with 7 bases fitting TRBD1. The CDR3 is 13 residues long. Germline assignment: CDR1 SGHDT and CDR2 YYEEEE. Germline trimming cut 5 bases from V and 6 bases from J; bases unmatched to any gene: 5. CDR3 residues: CASSQTGVQPQHF. The DNA of the CDR3 is TGTGCCAGCAGTCAAACAGGGGTTCAGCCCCAGCATTTT.

The table lists this clonotype with many counts. DNA for the CDR3: TGTGCCAGCAGTCCCGACTGGGGGGGCTCATCGACAGATACGCAGTATTTT. This sequence encodes CASSPDWGGSSTDTQYF. The V call is TRBV25-1, the J call TRBJ2-3; a possible D gene is TRBD2 (7 bases). The CDR3 is 17 residues long. Germline values: CDR1 MGHDK, CDR2 SYGVNS. V was trimmed by 5 bases and J by 3 bases, leaving 21 bases between them.